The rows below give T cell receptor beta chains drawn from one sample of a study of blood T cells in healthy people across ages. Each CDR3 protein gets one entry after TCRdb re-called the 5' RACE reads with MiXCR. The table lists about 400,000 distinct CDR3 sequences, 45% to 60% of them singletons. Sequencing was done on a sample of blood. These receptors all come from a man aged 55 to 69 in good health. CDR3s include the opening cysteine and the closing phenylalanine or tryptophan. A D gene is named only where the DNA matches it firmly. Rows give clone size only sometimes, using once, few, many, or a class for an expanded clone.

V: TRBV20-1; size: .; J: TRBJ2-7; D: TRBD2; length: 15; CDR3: CSARDVLAGGYEQYF; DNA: TGCAGTGCTAGAGATGTTTTAGCGGGAGGTTACGAGCAGTACTTC
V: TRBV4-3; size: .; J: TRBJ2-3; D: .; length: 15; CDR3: CASSQRWEGRDTQYF; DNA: TGCGCCAGCAGCCAAAGGTGGGAAGGGCGAGATACGCAGTATTTT
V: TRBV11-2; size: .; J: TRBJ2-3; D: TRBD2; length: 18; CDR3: CASSPRTSGGAFTDTQYF; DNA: TGTGCCAGCAGCCCGAGGACTAGCGGGGGGGCATTTACAGATACGCAGTATTTT
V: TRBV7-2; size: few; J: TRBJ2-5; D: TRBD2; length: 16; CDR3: CASSTFLAGGPQSQYF; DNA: TGTGCCAGCAGCACCTTTCTAGCGGGAGGGCCCCAATCCCAGTACTTC
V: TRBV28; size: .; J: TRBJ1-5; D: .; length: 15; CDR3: CASSFRGRVNQPQHF; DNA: TGTGCCAGCAGTTTCAGGGGCCGAGTAAATCAGCCCCAGCATTTT
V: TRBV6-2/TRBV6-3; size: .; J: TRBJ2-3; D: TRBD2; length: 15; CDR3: CASRPHRGGPPTQYF; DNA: TGTGCCAGCAGACCCCACCGGGGGGGGCCCCCTACGCAGTATTTT
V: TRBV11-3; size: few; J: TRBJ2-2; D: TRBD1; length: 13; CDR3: CASGTGGRGELFF; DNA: TGTGCCAGCGGGACAGGGGGCCGAGGGGAGCTGTTTTTT
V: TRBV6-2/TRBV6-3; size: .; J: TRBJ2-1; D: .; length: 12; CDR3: CASRLRGDEQFF; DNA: TGTGCCAGCAGGCTCCGGGGAGATGAGCAGTTCTTC
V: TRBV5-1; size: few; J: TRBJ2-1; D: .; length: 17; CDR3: CASSSKNSSAYYNEQFF; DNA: TGCGCCAGCAGCTCAAAGAATTCTTCCGCCTACTACAATGAGCAGTTCTTC
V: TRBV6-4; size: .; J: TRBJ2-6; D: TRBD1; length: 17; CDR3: CASSTSGTGSGANVLTF; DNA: TGTGCCAGCAGTACCTCCGGGACAGGGTCTGGGGCCAACGTCCTGACTTTC
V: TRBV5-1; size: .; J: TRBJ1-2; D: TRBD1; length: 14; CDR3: CAGGPDRGLSGYTF; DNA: TGCGCCGGCGGCCCGGACAGGGGGCTGAGCGGCTACACCTTC
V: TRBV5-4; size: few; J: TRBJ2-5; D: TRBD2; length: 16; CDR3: CASSYRLAGGGETQYF; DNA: TGTGCCAGCAGCTACCGACTAGCGGGAGGAGGGGAGACCCAGTACTTC
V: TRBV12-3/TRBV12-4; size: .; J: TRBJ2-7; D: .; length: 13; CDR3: CASSVFSVYEQYF; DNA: TGTGCCAGCAGTGTATTTTCAGTTTACGAGCAGTACTTC
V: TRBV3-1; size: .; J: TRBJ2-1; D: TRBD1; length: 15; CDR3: CASNRGTGAGIEQFF; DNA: TGTGCCAGCAACCGCGGGACAGGGGCCGGTATTGAGCAGTTCTTC
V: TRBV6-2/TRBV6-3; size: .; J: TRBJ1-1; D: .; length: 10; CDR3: CASGEAEAFF; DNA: TGTGCCAGCGGGGAGGCTGAAGCTTTCTTT
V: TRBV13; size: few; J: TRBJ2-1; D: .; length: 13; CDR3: CASAGTARGEQFF; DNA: TGTGCCAGCGCCGGGACCGCCAGGGGAGAGCAGTTCTTC
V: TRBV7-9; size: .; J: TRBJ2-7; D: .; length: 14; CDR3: CASSYNLGTYEQYF; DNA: TGTGCCAGCAGCTACAATCTAGGGACCTACGAGCAGTACTTC
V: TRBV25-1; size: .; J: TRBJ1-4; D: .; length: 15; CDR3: CASSVHGTVGEKLFF; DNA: TGTGCCAGCAGTGTCCACGGGACCGTGGGGGAAAAACTGTTTTTT
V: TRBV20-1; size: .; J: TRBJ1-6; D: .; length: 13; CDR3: CSASGRAPNLPHF; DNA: TGCAGTGCTAGTGGCAGGGCCCCTAATCTCCCCCACTTT
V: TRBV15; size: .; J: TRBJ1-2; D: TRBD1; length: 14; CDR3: CATSVGQFNYGYTF; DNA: TGTGCCACCAGCGTGGGACAGTTTAACTATGGCTACACCTTC
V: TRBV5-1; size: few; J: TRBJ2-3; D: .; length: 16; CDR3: CASSLSAGSSTDTQYF; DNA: TGCGCCAGCAGCCTATCGGCGGGGAGTAGCACAGATACGCAGTATTTT
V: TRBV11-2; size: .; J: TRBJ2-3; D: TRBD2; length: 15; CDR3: CASSRPARIAGDLYF; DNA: TGTGCCAGCAGCCGGCCCGCCCGAATAGCGGGGGATTTGTATTTT
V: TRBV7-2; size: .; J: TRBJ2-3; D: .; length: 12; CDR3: CASSLAAHTQYF; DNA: TGTGCCAGCAGCTTAGCGGCCCATACGCAGTATTTT
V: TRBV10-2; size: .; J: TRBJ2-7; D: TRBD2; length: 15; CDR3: CASSELAGVSYEQYF; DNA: TGCGCCAGCAGTGAGTTAGCGGGAGTATCCTACGAGCAGTACTTC
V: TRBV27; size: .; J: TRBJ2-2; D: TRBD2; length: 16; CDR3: CASSLLAGGGTGELFF; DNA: TGTGCCAGCAGTTTACTAGCGGGAGGTGGCACCGGGGAGCTGTTTTTT
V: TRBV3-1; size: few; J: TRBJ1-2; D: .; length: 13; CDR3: CASSRRGEGGYTF; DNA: TGTGCCAGCAGCCGGAGGGGGGAAGGTGGCTACACCTTC
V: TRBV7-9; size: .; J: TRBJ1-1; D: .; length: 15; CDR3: CASSLGAPQNTEAFF; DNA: TGTGCCAGCAGCTTAGGGGCCCCCCAGAACACTGAAGCTTTCTTT
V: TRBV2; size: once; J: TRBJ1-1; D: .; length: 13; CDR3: CASSDLENTEAFF; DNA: TGTGCCAGCAGTGACCTTGAGAACACTGAAGCTTTCTTT
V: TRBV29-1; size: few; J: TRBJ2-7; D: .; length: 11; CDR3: CSAGHSYEQYF; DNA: TGCAGCGCCGGACATTCCTACGAGCAGTACTTC
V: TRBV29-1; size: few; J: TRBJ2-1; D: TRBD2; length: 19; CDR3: CSVRRGGAQPRSSYNEQFF; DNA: TGCAGCGTAAGGCGGGGGGGGGCCCAGCCGAGGAGCTCCTACAATGAGCAGTTCTTC
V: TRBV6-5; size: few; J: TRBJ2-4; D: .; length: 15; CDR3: CASSGPREAKNIQYF; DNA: TGTGCCAGCAGTGGCCCGCGGGAAGCCAAAAACATTCAGTACTTC
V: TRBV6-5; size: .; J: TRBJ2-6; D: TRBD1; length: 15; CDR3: CASSWGQGEANVLTF; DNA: TGTGCCAGCAGTTGGGGACAGGGAGAAGCCAACGTCCTGACTTTC